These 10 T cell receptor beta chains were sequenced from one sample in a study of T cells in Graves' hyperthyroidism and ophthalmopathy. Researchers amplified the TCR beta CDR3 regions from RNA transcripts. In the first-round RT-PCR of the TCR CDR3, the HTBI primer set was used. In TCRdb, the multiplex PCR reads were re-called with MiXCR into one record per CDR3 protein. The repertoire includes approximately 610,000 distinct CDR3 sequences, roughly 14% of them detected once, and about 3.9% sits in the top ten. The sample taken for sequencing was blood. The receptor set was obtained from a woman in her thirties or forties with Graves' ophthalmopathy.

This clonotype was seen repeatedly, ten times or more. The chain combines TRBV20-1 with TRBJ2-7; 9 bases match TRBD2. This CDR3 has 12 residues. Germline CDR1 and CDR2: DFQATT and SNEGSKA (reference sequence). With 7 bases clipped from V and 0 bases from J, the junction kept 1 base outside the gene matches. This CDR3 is CSGGRDSYEQYF. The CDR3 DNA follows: TGCAGTGGCGGGAGGGACTCCTACGAGCAGTACTTC.

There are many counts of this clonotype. The CDR3 sequence: CAWSDTYTGELFF. CDR3 sequence (DNA): TGTGCCTGGAGTGACACTTACACCGGGGAGCTGTTTTTT. The chain links TRBV30 to TRBJ2-2; no clear D gene. V lost 1 base to trimming and J lost 3 bases, with 6 bases between them. The CDR3 runs 13 residues. Germline CDR1 is GTSNPN and CDR2 is SVGIG (reference sequence).

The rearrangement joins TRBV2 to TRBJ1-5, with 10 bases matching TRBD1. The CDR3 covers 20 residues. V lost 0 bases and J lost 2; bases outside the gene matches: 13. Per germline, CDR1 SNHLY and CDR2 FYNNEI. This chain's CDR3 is CASSEASGTGVTGGNQPQHF. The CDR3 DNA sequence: TGTGCCAGCAGTGAAGCTTCCGGGACAGGGGTGACTGGGGGCAATCAGCCCCAGCATTTT. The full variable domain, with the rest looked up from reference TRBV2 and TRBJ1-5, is EPEVTQTPSHQVTQMGQEVILRCVPISNHLYFYWYRQILGQKVEFLVSFYNNEISEKSEIFDDQFSVERPDGSNFTLKIRSTKLEDSAMYFCASSEASGTGVTGGNQPQHFGDGTRLSIL.

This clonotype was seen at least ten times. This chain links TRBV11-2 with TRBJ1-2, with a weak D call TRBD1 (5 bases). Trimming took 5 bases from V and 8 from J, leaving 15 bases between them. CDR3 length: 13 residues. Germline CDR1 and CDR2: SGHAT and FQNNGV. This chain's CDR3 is CASSQGQSRGYTF. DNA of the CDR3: TGTGCCAGCAGCCAGGGCCAATCCCGGGGCTACACCTTC.

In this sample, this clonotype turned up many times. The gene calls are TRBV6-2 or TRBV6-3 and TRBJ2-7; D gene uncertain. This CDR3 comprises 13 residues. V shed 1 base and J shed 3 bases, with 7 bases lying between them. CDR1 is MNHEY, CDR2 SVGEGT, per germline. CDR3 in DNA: TGTGCCAGCAGTTACTTCTTCGGCTACGAGCAGTACTTC. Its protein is CASSYFFGYEQYF.

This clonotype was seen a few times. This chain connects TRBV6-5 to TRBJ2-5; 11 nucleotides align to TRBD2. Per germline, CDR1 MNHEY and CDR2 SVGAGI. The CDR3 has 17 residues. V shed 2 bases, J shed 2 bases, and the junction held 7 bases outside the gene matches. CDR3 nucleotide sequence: TGTGCCAGCAGTTACCGCCCGGGACTAGCGGCACAAGAGACCCAGTACTTC. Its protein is CASSYRPGLAAQETQYF.

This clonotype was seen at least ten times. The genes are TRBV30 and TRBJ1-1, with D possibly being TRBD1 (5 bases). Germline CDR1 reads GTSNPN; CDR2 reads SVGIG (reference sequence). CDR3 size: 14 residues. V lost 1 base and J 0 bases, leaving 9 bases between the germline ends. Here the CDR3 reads CAWSAGLMNTEAFF. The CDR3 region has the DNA TGTGCCTGGAGTGCGGGACTTATGAACACTGAAGCTTTCTTT.

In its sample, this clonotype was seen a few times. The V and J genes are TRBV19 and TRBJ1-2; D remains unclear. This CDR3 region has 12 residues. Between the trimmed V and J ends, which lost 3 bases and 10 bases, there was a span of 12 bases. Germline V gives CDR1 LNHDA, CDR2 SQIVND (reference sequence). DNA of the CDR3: TGTGCCAGTAGTATGGCAGGAGACGACTACACCTTC. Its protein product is CASSMAGDDYTF.

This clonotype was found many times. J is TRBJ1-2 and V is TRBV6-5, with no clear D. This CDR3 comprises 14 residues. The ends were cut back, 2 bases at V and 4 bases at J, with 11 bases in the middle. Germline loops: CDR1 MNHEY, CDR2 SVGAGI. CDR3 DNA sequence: TGTGCCAGCAGTTACGAGGGAGGAAGCTATGGCTACACCTTC. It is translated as CASSYEGGSYGYTF.

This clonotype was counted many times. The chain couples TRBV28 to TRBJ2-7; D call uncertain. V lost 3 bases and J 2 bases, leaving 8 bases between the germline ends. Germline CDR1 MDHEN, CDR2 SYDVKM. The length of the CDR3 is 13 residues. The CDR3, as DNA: TGTGCCAGCAGTTTTGCCCTGACCTACGAGCAGTACTTC. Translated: CASSFALTYEQYF. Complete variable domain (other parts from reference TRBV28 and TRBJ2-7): DVKVTQSSRYLVKRTGEKVFLECVQDMDHENMFWYRQDPGLGLRLIYFSYDVKMKEKGDIPEGYSVSREKKERFSLILESASTNQTSMYLCASSFALTYEQYFGPGTRLTVT.